Sequencing of this T cell receptor (beta chain) was carried out in a study of T cell responses to AZD1222 COVID-19 vaccine. Clones were read by immunoSEQ multiplex PCR, and TCRdb kept only the in-frame ones, dropping some. Here the sample spans 80,000 or so clones, about 92% being singletons. Germline V gene lookup returns CDR1 KGHSH and CDR2 LQKENI. The CDR3 contains 15 residues. The V end lost 8 bases, the J end lost 1 base, and 15 bases lay between the germline ends. Sample: peripheral blood, taken 28 days after the second AZD1222 dose. The TCR originated in an adult who received the AZD1222 COVID-19 vaccine. The genes are TRBV18 and TRBJ2-1, with D maybe TRBD2 (6 bases). The CDR3 nucleotides read TGTGCCAGCCCCCCAGATAGCGGTTCCTACAATGAGCAGTTCTTC. It translates to CASPPDSGSYNEQFF. Full variable domain (missing parts from reference TRBV18 and TRBJ2-1): NAGVMQNPRHLVRRRGQEARLRCSPMKGHSHVYWYRQLPEEGLKFMVYLQKENIIDESGMPKERFSAEFPKEGPSILRIQQVVRGDSAAYFCASPPDSGSYNEQFFGPGTRLTVL.